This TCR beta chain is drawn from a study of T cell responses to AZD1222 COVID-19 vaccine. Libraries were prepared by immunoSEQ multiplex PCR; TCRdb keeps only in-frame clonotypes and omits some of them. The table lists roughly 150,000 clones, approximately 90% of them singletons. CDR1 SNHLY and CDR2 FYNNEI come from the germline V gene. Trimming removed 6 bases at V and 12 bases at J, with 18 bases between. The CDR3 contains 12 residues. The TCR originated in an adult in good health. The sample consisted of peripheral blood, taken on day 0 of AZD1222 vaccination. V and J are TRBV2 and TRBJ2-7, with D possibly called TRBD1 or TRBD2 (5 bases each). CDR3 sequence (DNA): TGTGCCAGCAGGGGGGACCGGGACCGCCTGTACTTC. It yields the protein CASRGDRDRLYF.